The rows below give T cell receptor beta chains drawn from one sample of a study of blood T cell repertoires in COVID-19. Clones were read by immunoSEQ multiplex PCR, and TCRdb kept only the in-frame ones, dropping some. Of 120,000 or so clones listed, roughly 85% are singletons. Sequenced: peripheral blood. These receptors originate from a human donor in a cohort sampled during active COVID-19. CDR3s include the opening cysteine and the closing phenylalanine or tryptophan. The D gene is left open where the match is weak. Clone size is given for some rows only: seen once, a few or many times, or a class if the clone is expanded.

d_gene	v_gene	abundance	j_gene	CDR3aa	CDR3nt
.	TRBV20-1	few	TRBJ2-1	CRAENGNEQFF	TGCAGGGCGGAAAACGGGAATGAGCAGTTCTTC
.	TRBV7-8	.	TRBJ2-2	CAIVIEGDTGELFF	TGTGCCATCGTGATTGAGGGGGACACCGGGGAGCTGTTTTTT
.	TRBV6-2/TRBV6-3	.	TRBJ1-5	CASSDRDTKGPQHF	TGTGCCAGCAGCGACCGGGACACCAAGGGGCCCCAGCATTTT
.	TRBV18	.	TRBJ1-1	CASSPSRENTEAFF	TGTGCCAGCTCACCCTCGCGGGAGAACACTGAAGCTTTCTTT
TRBD2	TRBV6-5	.	TRBJ2-3	CASSYRAGGTTDTQYF	TGTGCCAGCAGTTACCGGGCGGGGGGGACCACAGATACGCAGTATTTT
.	TRBV7-2	.	TRBJ1-5	CASSLFEGSNQPQHF	TGTGCCAGCAGCTTATTTGAGGGTAGCAATCAGCCCCAGCATTTT
.	TRBV14	.	TRBJ2-1	CASRRRSGLENEQFF	TGTGCCAGCAGACGGAGGTCCGGGCTTGAGAATGAGCAGTTCTTC
.	TRBV5-1	.	TRBJ1-5	CASSLAPRGGNQPQHF	TGCGCCAGCAGCTTGGCTCCCAGGGGAGGCAATCAGCCCCAGCATTTT
TRBD1	TRBV10-3	.	TRBJ1-1	CAISEATRGTEAFF	TGTGCCATCAGTGAGGCGACCAGGGGGACTGAAGCTTTCTTT
TRBD1	TRBV2	.	TRBJ2-7	CASSQGQGYGEQYF	TGTGCCAGCAGCCAGGGACAGGGTTATGGGGAGCAGTACTTC
TRBD2	TRBV18	.	TRBJ2-1	CASSRATSGGPVDEQFF	TGTGCCAGCTCACGAGCGACTAGCGGGGGCCCGGTGGATGAGCAGTTCTTC
.	TRBV19	.	TRBJ1-5	CASSIGMTNSQPQHF	TGTGCCAGTAGTATCGGGATGACAAACTCCCAGCCCCAGCATTTT
TRBD2	TRBV7-9	.	TRBJ2-1	CASSLGLAAKNEQFF	TGTGCCAGCAGCCTGGGACTAGCGGCGAAGAATGAGCAGTTCTTC
TRBD2	TRBV29-1	.	TRBJ2-7	CSVGVAGIYEQYF	TGCAGCGTTGGGGTAGCGGGGATCTACGAGCAGTACTTC
TRBD1	TRBV16	.	TRBJ2-7	CASSQNTGGEQYF	TGTGCCAGCAGCCAGAACACAGGGGGCGAGCAGTACTTC
TRBD2	TRBV5-1	.	TRBJ2-1	CASSPLRAGGYNEQFF	TGCGCCAGCAGCCCCCTGAGAGCGGGGGGCTACAATGAGCAGTTCTTC
.	TRBV20-1	.	TRBJ2-5	CSASLAGRETQYF	TGCAGTGCTAGTCTGGCGGGAAGGGAGACCCAGTACTTC
.	TRBV10-3	.	TRBJ1-2	CAISEGPGVVYGYTF	TGTGCCATCAGTGAGGGGCCAGGGGTTGTCTATGGCTACACCTTC
.	TRBV7-3	.	TRBJ2-3	CASSPGLTDTQYF	TGTGCCAGCAGCCCCGGACTCACAGATACGCAGTATTTT
TRBD2	TRBV29-1	.	TRBJ2-1	CSGDTSGMGHEQFF	TGCAGCGGAGACACTAGCGGGATGGGGCATGAGCAGTTCTTC